Following are 31 T cell receptor beta chains from one sample sequenced in a study of T-cell reconstitution after alpha-beta-depleted transplantation in children. Researchers prepared the TCRbeta library using unique molecular identifiers, the study reports. TCRdb reanalysed the PCR reads using MiXCR and keeps one entry per CDR3 protein. The sample carries fewer than 750,000 distinct CDR3 sequences, 23% recorded once. This sample comprised PBMCs, mostly from graft donor cells, obtained 360 days after TCRalphabeta/CD19-depleted stem cell transplant. The receptors shown here come from a boy less than two years old who had a stem cell transplant for acute myeloid leukemia, so the T cells may come from the graft donor.

This clonotype occurred a few times. The rearrangement joins TRBV20-1 to TRBJ1-2; no reliable D call. The CDR3 runs 14 residues. Trimming shortened V by 0 bases and J by 2 bases, and 10 bases separated the two germline ends. Germline-derived CDR1 and CDR2 are DFQATT and SNEGSKA (reference sequence). CDR3 DNA: TGCAGTGCTAGAGATCGAAGGTCGAACTATGGCTACACCTTC. Encoded protein: CSARDRRSNYGYTF.

This chain joins TRBV7-8 and TRBJ2-1, with a possible D match to TRBD1 (5 bases). The V and J ends lost 7 bases and 8 bases respectively, with 18 bases between them. The germline CDR1 and CDR2 sequences are SGHVS and FQNEAQ. This CDR3 has 14 residues. For the CDR3, the DNA is TGTGCCAGCAACATTGGGGTAGGGGCCCATGAGCAGTTCTTC. It translates to CASNIGVGAHEQFF.

At least ten counts were recorded for this clonotype. The chain recombines TRBV29-1 with TRBJ2-1, with 12 bases aligning to TRBD2. The CDR3 sequence is 14 residues long. The junction had 4 bases not matched to a gene; V was cut back by 3 bases and J by 7 bases. The germline CDR1 and CDR2 sequences are SQVTM and ANQGSEA. CDR3 sequence reads: CSVDGLAGPNEQFF. In nucleotides, the CDR3 is TGCAGCGTTGACGGACTAGCGGGGCCTAATGAGCAGTTCTTC.

This clonotype came up many times. J is TRBJ1-2 and V is TRBV20-1; D unresolved. In germline, CDR1 is DFQATT, CDR2 SNEGSKA (reference sequence). V lost 5 bases and J 2 bases, leaving 6 bases between the germline ends. This CDR3 comprises 11 residues. The CDR3 region has the DNA TGCAGTGCTCCGAGAAACTATGGCTACACCTTC. The encoded protein is CSAPRNYGYTF.

The chain carries TRBV5-1 and TRBJ2-4; a possible D gene is TRBD1 (5 bases). Germline CDR1 and CDR2: SGHRS and YFSETQ. The CDR3 consists of 16 residues. Trimming shortened V by 3 bases and J by 0 bases, and 13 bases separated the two germline ends. The CDR3 coding sequence is TGCGCCAGCAGCTCGACACAGGATCCAGCCAAAAACATTCAGTACTTC. This translates into CASSSTQDPAKNIQYF.

This clonotype has only a few counts. This chain uses TRBV7-9 with TRBJ1-1; D is unclear. CDR1 is SEHNR, CDR2 FQNEAQ, per germline (reference sequence). This CDR3 has 14 residues. The V and J ends lost 6 bases and 4 bases respectively, with 15 bases between them. CDR3 in amino acids: CASRVGVGATEAFF. CDR3 DNA: TGTGCCAGCAGGGTAGGAGTAGGTGCCACTGAAGCTTTCTTT.

In regard to this clonotype: A much larger clone differs by one base, so this may be a read error. The gene calls are TRBV10-3 and TRBJ2-7; the match to TRBD1 covers 7 bases. CDR3 length: 13 amino acids. V was clipped by 6 bases and J by 0 bases; unmatched bases: 2. Per germline, CDR1 ENHRY and CDR2 SYGVKD. The CDR3 DNA reads TGTGCCATCAGGAGGGACAGCTCCTACGAGCAGTACTTC. Its translation: CAIRRDSSYEQYF.

This clonotype was seen repeatedly, ten times or more. The chain links TRBV3-1 to TRBJ2-5; possibly TRBD1 or TRBD2 for D (5 bases each). Trimming left V 0 bases short and J 4 bases short, with 15 bases between. Germline CDR1 is LGHDT and CDR2 is YNNKEL (reference sequence). The CDR3 loop spans 16 amino acids. CDR3: CASSQDPGRWGETQYF. DNA of the CDR3: TGTGCCAGCAGCCAAGACCCGGGACGATGGGGAGAGACCCAGTACTTC.

This clonotype was picked up many times. This rearrangement joins TRBV5-1 to TRBJ1-1; D is uncertain. This CDR3 is 14 amino acids long. The germline V gene has CDR1 SGHRS and CDR2 YFSETQ. With 1 base removed from V and 4 bases from J, the gap between germline ends came to 11 bases. This chain's CDR3 is CASSLRAGSTEAFF. The CDR3 DNA reads TGCGCCAGCAGCTTGAGAGCGGGGAGCACTGAAGCTTTCTTT.

The V gene is TRBV7-8, the J gene TRBJ2-1; D is unresolved. There are 11 residues in the CDR3. Trimming cost V 5 bases and J 10 bases, with 9 bases left between them. Germline CDR1 SGHVS, CDR2 FQNEAQ. The CDR3 DNA reads as TGTGCCAGCAGCCAAACCCGAGAGCAGTTCTTC. Its translation: CASSQTREQFF.

This clonotype was seen at least ten times. The chain is built from TRBV28 and TRBJ2-4; D might be TRBD2 (5 bases). Deletions cut 7 bases from V and 7 bases from J, with 17 bases between. Germline values: CDR1 MDHEN, CDR2 SYDVKM. The CDR3 has 14 amino acids. This CDR3 reads CASTTGMARNIQYF. The CDR3 nucleotides are TGTGCCAGCACAACCGGGATGGCGAGGAACATTCAGTACTTC.

This clonotype was seen many times. The chain is built from TRBV20-1 and TRBJ2-1; D gene ambiguous. Germline V lookup: CDR1 DFQATT, CDR2 SNEGSKA (reference sequence). The CDR3 spans 15 residues. V was shortened by 3 bases and J by 0 bases, with 12 bases between the two germline ends. CDR3 in DNA: TGCAGTGCTAGCAACACGAGGAGCTCCTACAATGAGCAGTTCTTC. This translates into CSASNTRSSYNEQFF.

The V call is TRBV12-3 or TRBV12-4, the J call TRBJ2-1, with TRBD2 matching over 9 bases. This CDR3 region has 17 residues. V was clipped by 1 base and J by 7 bases; unmatched bases: 11. The CDR3 region is CASSLDWRGGLLNEQFF. CDR3 in DNA: TGTGCCAGCAGTTTAGATTGGCGGGGGGGCCTCTTAAATGAGCAGTTCTTC.

This clonotype was seen at least ten times. This chain connects TRBV20-1 to TRBJ2-1; no definite D call. The CDR3 runs 11 residues. Germline assignment: CDR1 DFQATT and CDR2 SNEGSKA (reference sequence). Trimming shortened V by 1 base and J by 9 bases, and 7 bases separated the two germline ends. CDR3: CSARVLGEQFF. CDR3 sequence (DNA): TGCAGTGCTAGAGTACTGGGTGAGCAGTTCTTC.

The chain recombines TRBV6-2 or TRBV6-3 with TRBJ2-5, with D uncertain. Trimming shortened V by 7 bases and J by 3 bases, and 9 bases separated the two germline ends. This CDR3 is 12 amino acids long. Germline-derived CDR1 and CDR2 are MNHEY and SVGEGT. The CDR3 protein is CASKLNEETQYF. The CDR3 nucleotides read TGTGCCAGCAAATTGAACGAAGAGACCCAGTACTTC.

The gene calls are TRBV20-1 and TRBJ2-3; D perhaps matches TRBD1 (6 bases). The germline V gene encodes CDR1 DFQATT and CDR2 SNEGSKA (reference sequence). The germline V and J ends were trimmed by 1 base and 4 bases, with 21 bases remaining between them. There are 17 residues in the CDR3. The CDR3 coding sequence is TGCAGTGCTAGAGGAAGGGGGACCCAGGGGCTTCCAGATACGCAGTATTTT. It encodes CSARGRGTQGLPDTQYF.

This clonotype was observed at least ten times. This chain joins TRBV11-2 and TRBJ2-7; 8 bases align to TRBD1. The J segment lost 5 bases and the V segment lost 4 bases, leaving 1 base of the junction unmatched. Per germline, CDR1 SGHAT and CDR2 FQNNGV. The CDR3 runs 12 residues. For the CDR3, the DNA is TGTGCCAGCAGCTCGGACAGGGACGAGCAGTACGTC. This translates into CASSSDRDEQYV.

At least ten counts were recorded for this clonotype. The rearrangement joins TRBV20-1 to TRBJ2-3; 10 bases fit TRBD1. The CDR3 has 18 residues. Trimming removed 0 bases from V and 3 bases from J; junction bases left unmatched: 12. Germline CDR1 and CDR2: DFQATT and SNEGSKA (reference sequence). CDR3 bases: TGCAGTGCTAGAGATCCCCGGACAGGGGGAGTTAGAACAGATACGCAGTATTTT. Protein: CSARDPRTGGVRTDTQYF.

This chain links TRBV23-1 with TRBJ2-7; D perhaps matches TRBD1 (6 bases). TRBV23-1 is an ORF; its function is uncertain. V lost 7 bases and J lost 4, with 14 bases in between. The CDR3 consists of 13 residues. The CDR3 region is CASTSDSSYEQYF. The CDR3 bases are TGCGCCAGCACCTCGGACAGTTCTTACGAGCAGTACTTC.

The table lists this clonotype with a few counts. V and J are TRBV7-2 and TRBJ1-5; D perhaps matches TRBD1 (6 bases). Germline V gives CDR1 SGHTA, CDR2 FQGNSA. Trimming took off 1 base at V and 2 bases at J, with 9 bases between the two ends. The CDR3 has 15 amino acids. The CDR3 DNA reads as TGTGCCAGCAGCTTAGTACCAGGGGGCAATCAGCCCCAGCATTTT. As protein: CASSLVPGGNQPQHF.

This clonotype was detected many times. The chain combines TRBV6-5 with TRBJ2-6; D is ambiguous. Deletions cut 2 bases from V and 1 base from J, with 3 bases between. Germline V gene lookup returns CDR1 MNHEY and CDR2 SVGAGI. This CDR3 is built from 14 residues. DNA for the CDR3: TGTGCCAGCAGTTACACATCTGGGGCCAACGTCCTGACTTTC. Translation: CASSYTSGANVLTF.

The gene calls are TRBV10-3 and TRBJ2-1, with TRBD2 matching over 8 bases. CDR1 is ENHRY, CDR2 SYGVKD, per germline. The CDR3 is 16 residues long. Unmatched junction bases numbered 4, after V lost 2 bases and J lost 1 base. CDR3 sequence (DNA): TGTGCCATCAGTGAGCTCGGGGGGGCTTCCTACAATGAGCAGTTCTTC. It encodes CAISELGGASYNEQFF.

The V call is TRBV4-3, the J call TRBJ1-6; no clear D gene. This CDR3 contains 13 residues. CDR1 and CDR2 (germline): LGHNA, YSLEER. The ends were cut back, 4 bases at V and 7 bases at J, with 8 bases in the middle. The chain's CDR3 is CASSPLRNSPLHF. CDR3 in DNA: TGCGCCAGCAGCCCGTTGCGGAATTCACCCCTCCACTTT.

This clonotype was seen a handful of times. The rearrangement links TRBV29-1 to TRBJ1-1, with a tentative D call TRBD1 (5 bases). Between the trimmed V and J ends, which lost 2 bases and 5 bases, there was a span of 15 bases. This CDR3 has 14 residues. Germline-derived CDR1 and CDR2 are SQVTM and ANQGSEA. The CDR3 is CSVEMGGWKTEAFF. Here the CDR3 DNA reads TGCAGCGTTGAAATGGGGGGGTGGAAAACTGAAGCTTTCTTT.

This clonotype has a count of ten or more. This chain uses TRBV5-1 with TRBJ2-5, with D perhaps TRBD1 (5 bases). The CDR3 has 15 residues. Trimming took off 0 bases at V and 5 bases at J, with 14 bases between the two ends. The V gene's germline CDR1 is SGHRS and CDR2 YFSETQ. This CDR3 reads CASSLGWGARETQYF. The CDR3 bases are TGCGCCAGCAGCTTGGGCTGGGGCGCGCGGGAGACCCAGTACTTC.

Details on this clonotype: A read error may explain this, as a much larger clone is one base away. As the CDR3 is not closed by the conserved phenylalanine or tryptophan, this likely results from a read error. The chain joins TRBV12-3 or TRBV12-4 to TRBJ2-2, with 8 bases fitting TRBD1. The CDR3 extends over 16 amino acids. V shed 4 bases and J 0 bases; nucleotides not matched to a gene: 4. In DNA, the CDR3 is TGTGCCAGCAGTTCCCAGGACAGGGCGAACACCGGGGAGCTGTTTTAT. Translating gives CASSSQDRANTGELFY.

This clonotype was seen many times. The CDR3 sequence is CASSLRDPNNEQFF. The CDR3 coding sequence is TGTGCCAGCAGTTTGAGGGACCCGAACAATGAGCAGTTCTTC. The chain employs TRBV12-3 or TRBV12-4 and TRBJ2-1; D might be TRBD1 or TRBD2, each matching 5 bases. The CDR3 runs to 14 residues. V dropped 3 bases and J dropped 5 bases, with 11 bases sitting between them.

The chain uses TRBV24-1 and TRBJ1-5; D is uncertain. V dropped 0 bases and J dropped 5 bases, with 7 bases sitting between them. The CDR3 length is 14 residues. Germline V gives CDR1 KGHDR, CDR2 SFDVKD. CDR3 sequence: CATSDLSSYQPQHF. The CDR3 nucleotides are TGTGCCACCAGTGATTTGAGTTCTTATCAGCCCCAGCATTTT.

This clonotype was observed a few times. The genes are TRBV7-2 and TRBJ1-3, with D possibly TRBD1 on 5 matching bases. CDR1 is SGHTA and CDR2 is FQGNSA in the germline V gene. This CDR3 region has 14 residues. Between the trimmed V and J ends, which lost 2 bases and 4 bases, there was a span of 9 bases. DNA of the CDR3: TGTGCCAGCAGCTTAAAGGGGAGGGGAAACACCATATATTTT. Translated: CASSLKGRGNTIYF.

This clonotype occurred a few times. J is TRBJ2-1 and V is TRBV7-2, with D perhaps TRBD2 (6 bases). Germline values: CDR1 SGHTA, CDR2 FQGNSA. The V gene lost 3 bases and the J gene lost 2 bases, with 11 bases spanning the gap. The CDR3 is 15 amino acids. The CDR3 DNA reads TGTGCCAGCAGCTTGTTCGGGGGTACCTACAATGAGCAGTTCTTC. Amino acid sequence: CASSLFGGTYNEQFF.

In this sample, this clonotype turned up many times. This chain connects TRBV12-3 or TRBV12-4 to TRBJ1-5, with 7 bases that match TRBD1. Trimming removed 5 bases from V and 4 bases from J; junction bases left unmatched: 11. CDR3 length: 16 amino acids. CDR3 sequence reads: CASSDPRDRRNQPQHF. CDR3 DNA: TGTGCCAGCAGTGACCCCCGGGACAGACGTAATCAGCCCCAGCATTTT.